This T cell receptor (beta chain) was captured in a study of OX40 agonist ivuxolimab in advanced cancers. No patient had autoimmune disease or received systemic immunosuppression. Generated by immunoSEQ multiplex PCR, the TCRdb table keeps only in-frame clones and is missing some. Counted here are about 29,000 clones, 80% to 95% occurring once; the ten biggest clones make up over 8%. The CDR3 totals 12 residues. Germline values: CDR1 SGHKS, CDR2 YYEKEE (reference sequence). V dropped 1 base and J dropped 6 bases, with 7 bases sitting between them. This chain connects TRBV5-5 to TRBJ1-2; tentatively, D is TRBD1 (5 bases). The sequencing used CD4+ or CD8+ T cells sorted from blood, collected in a trial of the OX40 agonist ivuxolimab. The receptor was derived from an adult with an advanced solid tumor such as melanoma, head and neck, liver or kidney cancer. CDR3 sequence (DNA): TGTGCCAGCAGCTTGTGGGGGGATGGCTACACCTTC. This encodes CASSLWGDGYTF.